The 13 T cell receptor beta chains below all came from one sample that was sequenced in a study of blood T cell repertoires in COVID-19. Clones were sequenced by immunoSEQ multiplex PCR, and TCRdb holds only the in-frame ones, with some missing. The top ten clones hold 5% to 6.5% of a sample with around 30,000 clones, approximately 88% of them seen once. Sequencing input: peripheral blood. These receptors were taken from a human donor in a cohort sampled during active COVID-19.

The rearrangement joins TRBV9 to TRBJ2-5, with 9 bases that match TRBD2. CDR3 length equals 14 residues. Germline assignment: CDR1 SGDLS and CDR2 YYNGEE. V trimming: 3 bases; J trimming: 2 bases; junction bases outside the gene matches: 2. CDR3 in DNA: TGTGCCAGCAGCGGGCGGGGGGGACAAGAGACCCAGTACTTC. It encodes CASSGRGGQETQYF.

V and J are TRBV11-2 and TRBJ2-7; 7 bases line up with TRBD1. The CDR3 extends over 16 amino acids. Germline CDR1 is SGHAT and CDR2 is FQNNGV. Losses at the gene ends were 1 base for V and 3 bases for J; bases not matched to a gene: 9. The CDR3, as DNA: TGTGCCAGCAGCTTAGGTTTCCGACAGGGTCGCTACGAGCAGTACTTC. It is translated as CASSLGFRQGRYEQYF.

The rearrangement joins TRBV7-8 to TRBJ2-7; D gene ambiguous. Trimming took 5 bases from V and 3 from J, leaving 11 bases between them. The germline CDR1 and CDR2 sequences are SGHVS and FQNEAQ. The CDR3 has 13 amino acids. This CDR3 reads CASSERRIYEQYF. In nucleotides, the CDR3 is TGTGCCAGCAGCGAGCGACGAATCTACGAGCAGTACTTC.

V is TRBV5-1 and J is TRBJ2-5, with 9 nucleotides matching TRBD2. The trim removed 0 bases at V and 2 bases at J, leaving 2 bases unmatched. Per germline, CDR1 SGHRS and CDR2 YFSETQ. The CDR3 is 15 amino acids. For the CDR3, the DNA is TGCGCCAGCAGCTTGGTGGGACTAGCACAAGAGACCCAGTACTTC. Protein product: CASSLVGLAQETQYF.

The chain employs TRBV19 and TRBJ2-7; 7 bases fit TRBD2. CDR1 and CDR2 from the germline V gene are LNHDA and SQIVND (reference sequence). V shed 6 bases, J shed 4 bases, and the junction held 9 bases outside the gene matches. The CDR3 is made up of 14 amino acids. The CDR3 DNA is TGTGCCAGTAGGAGTGGAGGGAGGGGATACGAGCAGTACTTC. This translates into CASRSGGRGYEQYF.

The chain has TRBV27 and TRBJ1-1; D is perhaps TRBD1 (5 bases). CDR1 is MNHEY, CDR2 SMNVEV, per germline (reference sequence). Trimming took 5 bases from V and 4 from J, leaving 11 bases between them. This CDR3 comprises 13 residues. Here the CDR3 DNA reads TGTGCCAGCAGTCAGGGTTGGGGCACTGAAGCTTTCTTT. Protein: CASSQGWGTEAFF.

The J gene is TRBJ2-4, the V gene TRBV30; 10 positions agree with TRBD1. V trimming: 4 bases; J trimming: 5 bases; junction bases outside the gene matches: 2. This CDR3 contains 13 residues. Germline V gene sequence: CDR1 GTSNPN, CDR2 SVGIG (reference sequence). CDR3 residues: CAWTGTGENIQYF. CDR3 nucleotides: TGTGCCTGGACAGGGACAGGGGAAAACATTCAGTACTTC. The full variable domain, in which reference TRBV30 and TRBJ2-4 provide the parts outside the CDR3, is SQTIHQWPATLVQPVGSPLSLECTVEGTSNPNLYWYRQAAGRGLQLLFYSVGIGQISSEVPQNLSASRPQDRQFILSSKKLLLSDSGFYLCAWTGTGENIQYFGAGTRLSVL.

The CDR3 region is CASSLQSDPSGNTIYF. The CDR3 DNA follows: TGTGCCAGCAGCCTACAGTCCGACCCCTCTGGAAACACCATATATTTT. This chain joins TRBV7-8 and TRBJ1-3; D uncertain. The CDR3 contains 16 residues. The V end lost 5 bases, the J end lost 0 bases, and 14 bases lay between the germline ends. Germline V gives CDR1 SGHVS, CDR2 FQNEAQ.

The rearrangement uses TRBV6-6 and TRBJ1-6, with 8 bases aligning to TRBD1. CDR3 length: 15 amino acids. The V gene's germline CDR1 is MNHNY and CDR2 SVGAGI (reference sequence). Unmatched junction bases numbered 5, after V lost 5 bases and J lost 5 bases. This CDR3 reads CASSEWGQDNSPLHF. CDR3 sequence (DNA): TGTGCCAGCAGTGAGTGGGGACAGGATAATTCACCCCTCCACTTT.

The chain couples TRBV24-1 to TRBJ1-2; D is undetermined. Trimming removed 5 bases from V and 2 bases from J, with 17 bases in between. This CDR3 contains 16 residues. In germline, CDR1 is KGHDR, CDR2 SFDVKD. This CDR3 reads CATSGEDINQNYGYTF. The CDR3 region has the DNA TGTGCCACCAGTGGGGAGGATATCAACCAAAACTATGGCTACACCTTC.

This sequence joins TRBV5-1 and TRBJ2-1; 7 bases are a match to TRBD1. The germline gives CDR1 SGHRS, CDR2 YFSETQ. CDR3 size: 14 residues. The junction had 8 bases not matched to a gene; V was cut back by 4 bases and J by 7 bases. The CDR3 DNA sequence: TGCGCCAGCAGCAAGCCGGGACAGAAGAATGAGCAGTTCTTC. It is translated as CASSKPGQKNEQFF.

The chain links TRBV3-1 (or the pseudogene TRBV3-2) to TRBJ2-3; D perhaps matches TRBD2 (6 bases). This CDR3 has 13 residues. V was trimmed by 5 bases and J by 8 bases, leaving 14 bases between them. Germline V gene lookup returns CDR1 LGHDT and CDR2 YNNKEL (reference sequence). The CDR3 bases are TGTGCCAGCAGCGTGGCGGGACGGCGTACGCAGTATTTT. This codes for CASSVAGRRTQYF.

The chain combines TRBV11-2 with TRBJ2-1, with 8 nucleotides matching TRBD1. Trimming at V came to 7 bases and at J to 12 bases, leaving 5 bases not matched to a gene. The CDR3 sequence is 11 residues long. Germline V CDR1 and CDR2: SGHAT, FQNNGV. The CDR3 spells CASTQDRAQFF. The CDR3 DNA reads TGTGCCAGCACTCAGGACAGGGCGCAGTTCTTC. Full variable domain (missing parts from reference TRBV11-2 and TRBJ2-1): EAGVAQSPRYKIIEKRQSVAFWCNPISGHATLYWYQQILGQGPKLLIQFQNNGVVDDSQLPKDRFSAERLKGVDSTLKIQPAKLEDSAVYLCASTQDRAQFFGPGTRLTVL.